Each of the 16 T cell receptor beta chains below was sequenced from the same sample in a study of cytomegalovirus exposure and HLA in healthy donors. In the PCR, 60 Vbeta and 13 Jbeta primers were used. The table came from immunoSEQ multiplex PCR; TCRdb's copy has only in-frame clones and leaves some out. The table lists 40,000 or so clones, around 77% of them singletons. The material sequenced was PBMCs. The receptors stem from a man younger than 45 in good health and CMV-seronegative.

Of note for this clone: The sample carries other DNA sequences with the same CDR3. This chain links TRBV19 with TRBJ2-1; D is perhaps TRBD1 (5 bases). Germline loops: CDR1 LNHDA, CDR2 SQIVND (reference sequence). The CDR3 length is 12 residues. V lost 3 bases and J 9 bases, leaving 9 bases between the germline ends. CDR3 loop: CASSIRGGEQFF. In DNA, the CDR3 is TGTGCCAGTAGTATTAGGGGTGGTGAGCAGTTCTTC.

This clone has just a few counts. CDR3 amino acids: CASSPNDRGGTEAFF. The DNA for the CDR3 is TGTGCCAGCTCACCAAACGACAGGGGTGGCACTGAAGCTTTCTTT. The V gene is TRBV18, the J gene TRBJ1-1; 8 bases line up with TRBD1. CDR1 KGHSH and CDR2 LQKENI come from the germline V gene. V dropped 2 bases and J dropped 4; count of bases not matched to a gene: 6. The CDR3 loop spans 15 amino acids.

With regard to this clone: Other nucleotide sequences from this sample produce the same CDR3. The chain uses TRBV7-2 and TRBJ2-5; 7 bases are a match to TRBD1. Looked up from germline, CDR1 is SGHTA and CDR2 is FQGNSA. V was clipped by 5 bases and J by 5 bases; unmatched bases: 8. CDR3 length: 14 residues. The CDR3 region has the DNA TGTGCCAGCAGCCGGGACAGAGGGTGGGAGACCCAGTACTTC. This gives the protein CASSRDRGWETQYF.

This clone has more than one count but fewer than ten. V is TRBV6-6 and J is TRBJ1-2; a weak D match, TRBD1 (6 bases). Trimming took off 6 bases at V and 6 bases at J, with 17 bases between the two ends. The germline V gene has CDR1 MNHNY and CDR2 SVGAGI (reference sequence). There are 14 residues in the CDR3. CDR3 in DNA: TGTGCCAGCAGGGAATCCGGGACATGGAATGGCTACACCTTC. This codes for CASRESGTWNGYTF.

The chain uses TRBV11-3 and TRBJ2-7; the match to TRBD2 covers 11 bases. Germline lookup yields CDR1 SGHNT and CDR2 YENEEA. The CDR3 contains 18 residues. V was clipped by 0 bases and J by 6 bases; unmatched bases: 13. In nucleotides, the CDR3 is TGTGCCAGCAGCTTAGACAGGGTAACTAGCGGGAGAGTCGGCGAGCAGTACTTC. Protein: CASSLDRVTSGRVGEQYF.

The CDR3: CSVTPRDRSYEQYF. The CDR3 nucleotides read TGCAGCGTTACTCCCCGGGACAGATCCTACGAGCAGTACTTC. The rearrangement uses TRBV29-1 and TRBJ2-7; 7 positions match TRBD1. V lost 5 bases and J lost 1; bases outside the gene matches: 8. Germline values: CDR1 SQVTM, CDR2 ANQGSEA. The CDR3 sequence is 14 residues long.

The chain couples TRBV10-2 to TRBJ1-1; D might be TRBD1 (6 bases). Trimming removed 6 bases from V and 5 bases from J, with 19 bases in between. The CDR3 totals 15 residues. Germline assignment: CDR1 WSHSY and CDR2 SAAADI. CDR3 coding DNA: TGCGCCAGCAGAGAAAACGCAGGGGTAGGGACTGAAGCTTTCTTT. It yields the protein CASRENAGVGTEAFF.

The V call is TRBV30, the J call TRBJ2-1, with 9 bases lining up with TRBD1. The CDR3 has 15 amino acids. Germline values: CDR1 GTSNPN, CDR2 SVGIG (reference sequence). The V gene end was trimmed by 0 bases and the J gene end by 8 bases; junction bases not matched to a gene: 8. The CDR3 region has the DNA TGTGCCTGGAGTGTACTACCGACAGGGGGGGATGAGCAGTTCTTC. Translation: CAWSVLPTGGDEQFF.

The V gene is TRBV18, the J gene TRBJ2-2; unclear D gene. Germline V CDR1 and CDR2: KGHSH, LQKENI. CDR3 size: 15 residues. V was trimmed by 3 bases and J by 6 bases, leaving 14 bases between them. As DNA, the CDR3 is TGTGCCAGCTCACCCACTCCGGCTAGTGCCGGGGAGCTGTTTTTT. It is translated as CASSPTPASAGELFF.

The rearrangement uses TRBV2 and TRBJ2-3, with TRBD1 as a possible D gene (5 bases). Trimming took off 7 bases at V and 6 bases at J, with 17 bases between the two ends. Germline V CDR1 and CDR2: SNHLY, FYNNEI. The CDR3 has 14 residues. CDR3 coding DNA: TGTGCCAGCACGACAGTTAGGGCTGCGGATACGCAGTATTTT. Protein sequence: CASTTVRAADTQYF.

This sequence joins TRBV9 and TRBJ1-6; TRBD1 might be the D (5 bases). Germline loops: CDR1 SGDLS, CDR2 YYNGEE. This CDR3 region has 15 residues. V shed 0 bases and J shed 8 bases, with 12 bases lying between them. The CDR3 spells CASSVVAGLDSPLHF. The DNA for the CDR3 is TGTGCCAGCAGCGTAGTCGCAGGGCTGGATTCACCCCTCCACTTT.

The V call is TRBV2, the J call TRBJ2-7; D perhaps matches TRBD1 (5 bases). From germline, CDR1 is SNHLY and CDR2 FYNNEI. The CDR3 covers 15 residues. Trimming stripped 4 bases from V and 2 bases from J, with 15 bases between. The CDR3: CASSAQGVTAYEQYF. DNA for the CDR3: TGTGCCAGCAGTGCCCAGGGCGTTACGGCCTACGAGCAGTACTTC.

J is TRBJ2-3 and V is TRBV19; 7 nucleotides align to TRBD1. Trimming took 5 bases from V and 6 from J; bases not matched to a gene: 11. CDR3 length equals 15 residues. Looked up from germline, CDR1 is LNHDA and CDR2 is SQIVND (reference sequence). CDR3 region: CASSALQGPRDTQYF. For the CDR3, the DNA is TGTGCCAGTAGTGCATTACAGGGGCCGAGGGATACGCAGTATTTT.

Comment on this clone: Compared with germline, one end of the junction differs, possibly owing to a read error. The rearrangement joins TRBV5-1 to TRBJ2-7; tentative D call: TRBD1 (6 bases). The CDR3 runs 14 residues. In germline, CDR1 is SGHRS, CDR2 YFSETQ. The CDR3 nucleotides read TGCGCCAGCAGTACGACAGGCAGCTCCTACGAGCGGTACTTC. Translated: CASSTTGSSYERYF.

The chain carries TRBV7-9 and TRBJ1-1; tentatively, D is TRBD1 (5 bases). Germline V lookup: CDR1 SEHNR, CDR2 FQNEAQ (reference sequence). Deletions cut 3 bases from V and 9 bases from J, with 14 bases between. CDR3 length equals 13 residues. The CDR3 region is CASSLTAPSQAFF. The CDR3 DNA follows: TGTGCCAGCAGCTTGACAGCTCCCTCTCAAGCTTTCTTT.

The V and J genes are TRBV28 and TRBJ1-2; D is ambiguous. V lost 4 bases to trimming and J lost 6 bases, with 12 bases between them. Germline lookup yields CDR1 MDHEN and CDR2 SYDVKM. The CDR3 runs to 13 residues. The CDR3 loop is CASSYSEVNGYTF. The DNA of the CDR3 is TGTGCCAGCAGTTACTCAGAGGTAAATGGCTACACCTTC.